Listed below are T cell receptor beta chains from one sample, sequenced in a study of cytomegalovirus exposure and HLA in healthy donors. Libraries were prepared by immunoSEQ multiplex PCR; TCRdb keeps only in-frame clonotypes and omits some of them. The table lists 120,000 or so clones, roughly three quarters of them singletons, with about 11% in the top ten. The sample consisted of PBMCs. The receptor set was obtained from a man aged 30 to 45 in good health and CMV-seropositive. CDR3s include the opening cysteine and the closing phenylalanine or tryptophan. The D gene is left open where the match is weak. The size of a clone is reported for some rows only, either as once, few or many, or as a class for expanded clones.

few | 14 | TRBJ2-5 | TRBD2 | TRBV19 | TGTGCCAGTAGTATTGGAAGCGGGAAAGAGACCCAGTACTTC | CASSIGSGKETQYF
- | 13 | TRBJ2-3 | - | TRBV6-4 | TGTGCCAGCAGTGACGGGAGCGCAGATACGCAGTATTTT | CASSDGSADTQYF
- | 20 | TRBJ2-1 | TRBD2 | TRBV9 | TGTGCCAGCAGCGTAGGCGAGGGACTAGCGGGAGGTCCTGTCTACAATGAGCAGTTCTTC | CASSVGEGLAGGPVYNEQFF
- | 13 | TRBJ1-2 | - | TRBV14 | TGTGCCAGCAGCCCGAGGGGGGGAGATGGCTACACCTTC | CASSPRGGDGYTF
once | 15 | TRBJ2-7 | TRBD1 | TRBV4-2 | TGTGCCAGCAGCCAACCCGGGACAGGGGGCAGGGAGCAGTACTTC | CASSQPGTGGREQYF
- | 13 | TRBJ2-7 | TRBD1 | TRBV5-1 | TGCGCCAGCCCCGGACAGGGTCCCTACGAGCAGTACTTC | CASPGQGPYEQYF
- | 16 | TRBJ2-7 | - | TRBV4-3 | TGCGCCAGCAGCCAAATGAAACTAGCCCCTACCTACGAGCAGTACTTC | CASSQMKLAPTYEQYF
- | 14 | TRBJ2-5 | TRBD1 | TRBV11-2 | TGTGCCAGCAGCTTAGGGACAGGGGCAAAGACCCAGTACTTC | CASSLGTGAKTQYF
once | 15 | TRBJ1-2 | - | TRBV5-4 | TGTGCCAGCAGCCCAAGGCCCAGGGTTGACTATGGCTACACCTTC | CASSPRPRVDYGYTF
- | 15 | TRBJ2-5 | TRBD2 | TRBV4-2 | TGTGCCAGCAGCCGGACTAGCGGGAGGCAAGAGACCCAGTACTTC | CASSRTSGRQETQYF
few | 13 | TRBJ1-2 | - | TRBV6-1 | TGTGCCAGCAGTGAAGGGACAGCCTATGGCTACACCTTC | CASSEGTAYGYTF
once | 17 | TRBJ2-3 | TRBD2 | TRBV29-1 | TGCAGCGTTGTTGGGAGACTAGCGGGAGGGGGCACAGATACGCAGTATTTT | CSVVGRLAGGGTDTQYF
- | 15 | TRBJ2-2 | - | TRBV7-2 | TGTGCCAGCAGCTTAGAGGCTAGCAGAACCGGGGAGCTGTTTTTT | CASSLEASRTGELFF
- | 14 | TRBJ2-5 | - | TRBV11-2 | TGTGCCAGCAGCTTCGTCGGTAACCAAGAGACCCAGTACTTC | CASSFVGNQETQYF
- | 16 | TRBJ1-4 | TRBD1 | TRBV7-2 | TGTGCCAGCACAACCGGGACAGGACGAAACAATGAAAAACTGTTTTTT | CASTTGTGRNNEKLFF
once | 16 | TRBJ2-7 | - | TRBV6-5 | TGTGCCAGCAGTTACGGCGCGGGCAGGGGTTCTGGCGAGCAGTACTTC | CASSYGAGRGSGEQYF
- | 14 | TRBJ1-1 | TRBD1 | TRBV27 | TGTGCCAGCAGTCTAGTTACAGGGGGCGCGGGAGCTTTCTTT | CASSLVTGGAGAFF
- | 16 | TRBJ2-1 | - | TRBV27 | TGTGCCAGCAGTCCGGTGGGGCTGAACTCCTACAATGAGCAGTTCTTC | CASSPVGLNSYNEQFF
few | 16 | TRBJ2-2 | TRBD2 | TRBV5-1 | TGCGCCAGCAGCTTGGCTGGCGGGAGAAACACCGGGGAGCTGTTTTTT | CASSLAGGRNTGELFF
once | 11 | TRBJ1-2 | TRBD1 | TRBV20-1 | TGCAGTGCGTGGACAGGGGGAGGCTACACCTTC | CSAWTGGGYTF
- | 15 | TRBJ2-4 | - | TRBV10-1 | TGCGCCAGCAGTGAGCCTCCTCGAGCCAAAAACATTCAGTACTTC | CASSEPPRAKNIQYF
- | 14 | TRBJ2-5 | TRBD2 | TRBV5-1 | TGCGCCAGCAGTCCGGGGGGAGCGAAGGAGACCCAGTACTTC | CASSPGGAKETQYF
few | 14 | TRBJ1-4 | - | TRBV7-2 | TGTGCCAGCAGCTTAGTTAGCTCTAATGAAAAACTGTTTTTT | CASSLVSSNEKLFF
- | 10 | TRBJ2-5 | - | TRBV29-1 | TGCAGCGGCCAGGTAGAGACCCAGTACTTC | CSGQVETQYF
- | 16 | TRBJ1-2 | TRBD1 | TRBV13 | TGTGCCAGCAGCTCCGTCGCCCGGGACAGGGGATATGGCTACACCTTC | CASSSVARDRGYGYTF
- | 17 | TRBJ1-1 | TRBD1 | TRBV5-6 | TGTGCCAGCAGCTTGGCGGGACAGGGGGCCATCAACACTGAAGCTTTCTTT | CASSLAGQGAINTEAFF
- | 13 | TRBJ2-3 | - | TRBV4-1 | TGCGCCAGCAGCCAAATTACAGGGGATACGCAGTATTTT | CASSQITGDTQYF
- | 15 | TRBJ2-3 | - | TRBV10-2 | TGCGCCAGCATCCAAATCGGTCCAGGGATCGATACGCAGTATTTT | CASIQIGPGIDTQYF
- | 16 | TRBJ2-2 | TRBD2 | TRBV7-8 | TGTGCCAGCAGCCCCCTGAGACTAGCGGGAACCGGGGAGCTGTTTTTT | CASSPLRLAGTGELFF
few | 14 | TRBJ1-1 | - | TRBV10-3 | TGTGCCATCAGCCCCCTTTCCCGGCAGCGACCGGCTTTCTTT | CAISPLSRQRPAFF
- | 15 | TRBJ2-3 | TRBD2 | TRBV9 | TGTGCCAGCAGCAGGACTAGCGGGAGTCCGGATACGCAGTATTTT | CASSRTSGSPDTQYF
- | 13 | TRBJ2-7 | TRBD2 | TRBV11-3 | TGTGCCAGCAGCTTACGCGGGAGTAACGAGCAGTACTTC | CASSLRGSNEQYF
- | 15 | TRBJ1-2 | - | TRBV6-5 | TGTGCCAGCAGTTACCGGGGGGGAGAGTTCTATGGCTACACCTTC | CASSYRGGEFYGYTF
- | 14 | TRBJ2-5 | - | TRBV5-4 | TGTGCCAGCAGCTTGGTAGGGGGCCAAGAGACCCAGTACTTC | CASSLVGGQETQYF
- | 15 | TRBJ2-1 | - | TRBV2 | TGTGCCAGCAGTGCGGGCTCCCGCTGGGGCGATGAGCAGTTCTTC | CASSAGSRWGDEQFF
- | 14 | TRBJ2-1 | TRBD2 | TRBV10-2 | TGCGCCAGCAGGAGGACTAGCCCCTACAATGAGCAGTTCTTC | CASRRTSPYNEQFF
- | 14 | TRBJ2-2 | TRBD2 | TRBV4-2 | TGTGCCAGCAGCCCGGGGACTAGTGCCGGGGAGCTGTTTTTT | CASSPGTSAGELFF
- | 17 | TRBJ2-2 | TRBD2 | TRBV4-1 | TGCGCCAGCAGCCAAGATTGGACGGGGGGGAACACCGGGGAGCTGTTTTTT | CASSQDWTGGNTGELFF
- | 15 | TRBJ1-3 | TRBD1 | TRBV7-6 | TGTGCCTACGAGGGGCAGGGGGCAGCTGGAAACACCATATATTTT | CAYEGQGAAGNTIYF